The 2 T cell receptor beta chains reported below all come from one sample, sequenced in a study of spatial heterogeneity in lung cancer. Using its own MiXCR run on the 5' RACE reads, TCRdb lists one record per CDR3 protein. The table shows approximately 12,000 distinct CDR3 sequences, with about 13% occurring only once. This sample's time point: sample taken at primary tumor resection. The authors sequenced whole RNA from tumor, nontumor lung or frozen PBMC without sorting. The sample was PBMCs, taken at surgery. These receptors all stem from a female donor with early-stage non-small cell lung cancer.

The rearrangement links TRBV11-3 to TRBJ2-5; 9 nucleotides agree with TRBD2. The germline gives CDR1 SGHNT, CDR2 YENEEA. The CDR3 has 16 residues. In DNA, the CDR3 is TGTGGGGGACGGGACCCGGGGACTAGCTCACAAGAGACCCAGTACTTC. It is translated as CGGRDPGTSSQETQYF.

In this sample, this clonotype turned up many times. V and J are TRBV2 and TRBJ2-1, with D possibly matching TRBD2 (6 bases). V was pared by 5 bases and J by 3 bases, with 14 bases between. From germline, CDR1 is SNHLY and CDR2 FYNNEI. There are 15 residues in the CDR3. CDR3 region: CASSQRAPNYNEQFF. CDR3 in DNA: TGTGCCAGCAGTCAGCGGGCTCCCAACTACAATGAGCAGTTCTTC.